This TCR beta chain was captured by sequencing in a study of T cells in pancreatic ductal adenocarcinoma. General study results and limits: Blood clonality (roughly 0.07) did not differ significantly from tumor (around 0.1).

No neoadjuvant therapy was given to the selected pancreatic ductal adenocarcinoma patients before their surgery. The CDR3 spans 13 residues. Germline V gene data show CDR1 as MNHEY and CDR2 as SMNVEV (reference sequence). V gave up 10 bases and J gave up 0 bases; unmatched junction bases: 6. TCRdb's table, derived via immunoSEQ multiplex PCR, lists solely in-frame clones and lacks some. The sample includes 4,500 to 5,000 clones, more than 60% of them seen just once. This clone was seen more than once but under ten times. Its cognate antigen is unknown. The sequence came from a human donor with pancreatic ductal adenocarcinoma. The donor label of this sample is uncertain. The sample consisted of pancreatic tumor tissue. The chain joins TRBV27 to TRBJ2-7; 7 bases agree with TRBD2. CDR3 coding DNA: TGTGCCACCCAGGGCGGGAGCTCCTACGAGCAGTACTTC. Residues: CATQGGSSYEQYF.